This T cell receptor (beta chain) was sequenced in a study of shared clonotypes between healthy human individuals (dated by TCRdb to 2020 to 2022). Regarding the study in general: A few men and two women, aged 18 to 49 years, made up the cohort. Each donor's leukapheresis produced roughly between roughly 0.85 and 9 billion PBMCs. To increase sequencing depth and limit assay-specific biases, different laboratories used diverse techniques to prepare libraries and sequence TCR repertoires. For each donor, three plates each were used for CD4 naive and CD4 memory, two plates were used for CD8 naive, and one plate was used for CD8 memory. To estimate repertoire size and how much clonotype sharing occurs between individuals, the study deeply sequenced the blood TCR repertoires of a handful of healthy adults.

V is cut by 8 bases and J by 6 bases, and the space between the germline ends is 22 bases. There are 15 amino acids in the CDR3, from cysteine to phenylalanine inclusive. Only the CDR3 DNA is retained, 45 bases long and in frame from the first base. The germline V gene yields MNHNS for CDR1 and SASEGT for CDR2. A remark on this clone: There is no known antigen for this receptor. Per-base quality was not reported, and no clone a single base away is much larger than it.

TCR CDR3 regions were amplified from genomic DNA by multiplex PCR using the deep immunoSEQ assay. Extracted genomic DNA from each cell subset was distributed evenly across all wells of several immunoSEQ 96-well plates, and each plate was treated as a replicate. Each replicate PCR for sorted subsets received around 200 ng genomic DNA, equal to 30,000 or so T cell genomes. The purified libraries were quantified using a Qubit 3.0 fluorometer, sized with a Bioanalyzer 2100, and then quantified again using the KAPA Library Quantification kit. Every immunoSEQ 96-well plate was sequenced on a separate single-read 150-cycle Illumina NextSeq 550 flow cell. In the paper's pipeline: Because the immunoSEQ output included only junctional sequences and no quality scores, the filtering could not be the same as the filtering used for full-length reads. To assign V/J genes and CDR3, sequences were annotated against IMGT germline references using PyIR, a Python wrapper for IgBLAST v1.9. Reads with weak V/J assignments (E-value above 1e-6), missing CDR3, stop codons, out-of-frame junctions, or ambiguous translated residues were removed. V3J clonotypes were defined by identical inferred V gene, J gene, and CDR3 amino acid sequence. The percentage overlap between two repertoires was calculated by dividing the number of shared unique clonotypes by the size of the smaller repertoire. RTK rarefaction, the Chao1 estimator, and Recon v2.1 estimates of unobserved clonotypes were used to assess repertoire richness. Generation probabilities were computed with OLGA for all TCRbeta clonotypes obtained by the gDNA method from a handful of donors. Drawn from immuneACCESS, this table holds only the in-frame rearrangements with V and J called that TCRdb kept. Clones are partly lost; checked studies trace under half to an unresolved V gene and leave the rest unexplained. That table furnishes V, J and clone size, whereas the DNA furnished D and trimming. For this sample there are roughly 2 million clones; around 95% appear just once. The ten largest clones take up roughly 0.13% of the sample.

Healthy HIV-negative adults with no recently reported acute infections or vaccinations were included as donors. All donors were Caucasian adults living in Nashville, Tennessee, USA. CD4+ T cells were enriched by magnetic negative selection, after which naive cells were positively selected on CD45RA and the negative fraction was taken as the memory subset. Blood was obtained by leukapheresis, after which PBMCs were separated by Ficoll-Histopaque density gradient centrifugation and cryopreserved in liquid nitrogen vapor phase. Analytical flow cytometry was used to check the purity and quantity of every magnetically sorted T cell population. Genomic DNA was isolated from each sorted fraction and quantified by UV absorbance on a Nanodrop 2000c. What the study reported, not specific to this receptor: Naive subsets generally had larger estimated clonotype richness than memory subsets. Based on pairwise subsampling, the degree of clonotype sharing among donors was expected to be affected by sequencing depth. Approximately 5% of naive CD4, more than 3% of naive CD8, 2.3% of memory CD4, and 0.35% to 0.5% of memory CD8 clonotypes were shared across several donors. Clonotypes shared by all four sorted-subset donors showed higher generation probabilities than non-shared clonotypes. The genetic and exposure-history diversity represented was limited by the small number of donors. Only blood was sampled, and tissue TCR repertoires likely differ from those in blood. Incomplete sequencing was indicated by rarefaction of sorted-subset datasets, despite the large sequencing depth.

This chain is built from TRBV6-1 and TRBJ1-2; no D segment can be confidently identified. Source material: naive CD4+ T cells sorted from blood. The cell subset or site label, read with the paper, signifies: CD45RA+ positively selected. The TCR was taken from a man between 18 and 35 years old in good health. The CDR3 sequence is CASFQYGSWRDGYTF. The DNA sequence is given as TGTGCCAGCTTCCAATATGGCTCCTGGCGGGATGGCTACACCTTC.